The present TCR beta chain was sequenced within a study of cytomegalovirus exposure and HLA in healthy donors. On this clone itself: The target antigen is unknown.

Points from the study as a whole: As a later analysis revealed, most CMV-associated TCR beta chains appeared HLA-restricted. Sequences of the TCR beta chain were said to predict the HLA-A and HLA-B alleles of most subjects accurately. The productive fraction for most TCR beta V segments was about 87% or about 30% in an earlier analysis.

Primers: 60 Vbeta forward and 13 Jbeta reverse. Using immunoSEQ multiplex PCR, the repertoire was profiled, and TCRdb retains in-frame clones only, with some absent. The sample has under 150,000 clones; about three quarters are singletons. In germline, CDR1 is MNHNS, CDR2 SASEGT. The CDR3 has 15 residues. J lost 1 base, V lost 7 bases, and 7 bases had no gene match. The sequence was obtained from a woman between 35 and 50 years old in good health and CMV-seronegative. Sequences were obtained from PBMCs. J is TRBJ1-5 and V is TRBV6-1; 7 nucleotides match TRBD1. CDR3 loop: CASTVQGHSNQPQHF. In nucleotides, the CDR3 is TGTGCCAGCACCGTACAGGGGCACAGCAATCAGCCCCAGCATTTT.